This T cell receptor beta chain was retrieved from a study of blood T cell repertoires in COVID-19. V was clipped by 5 bases and J by 1 base; unmatched bases: 6. The CDR3 runs 16 residues. CDR1 and CDR2 from the germline V gene are MDHEN and SYDVKM. Under the authors' procedure: Amplification with reference gene primers provided the estimates of nucleated cell counts. Repertoires were generated with immunoSEQ multiplex PCR, while TCRdb's copy carries only in-frame clones and drops some. V and J calls and clone size come straight from that table; D and trimming were deduced from the DNA. The repertoire holds about 280,000 clones, approximately 83% seen once, with 2.1% in the top ten.

Material for sequencing was peripheral blood. This chain uses TRBV28 with TRBJ2-4; 9 positions agree with TRBD1. This receptor was identified in a woman aged 25 to 39 who had recovered from COVID-19. The CDR3 nucleotides are TGTGCCAGCAGTCCGGACAGGGGCCGGGCCAAAAACATTCAGTACTTC. Translation gives CASSPDRGRAKNIQYF.